This section outlines one TCR beta chain sequence together with its context. The entry originates in a study of glioma-infiltrating T cells after dendritic cell vaccination. Study at large: Autologous tumor lysate was loaded overnight onto monocyte-derived dendritic cells grown approximately seven days with IL-4 and GM-CSF.

Profiled with immunoSEQ multiplex PCR; TCRdb holds only in-frame clones, not every one. The sample consists of tens of thousands of clones, around 85% of them appearing once. V shed 6 bases, J shed 3 bases, and the junction held 7 bases outside the gene matches. Germline V gene sequence: CDR1 SGHDT, CDR2 YYEEEE. The CDR3 is made up of 15 amino acids. Described time point: after dendritic cell vaccination, including at tumor progression/relapse. None of the glioblastoma patients had an isocitrate dehydrogenase mutation. Sequenced material: blood, taken after dendritic cell vaccination. The sequence was obtained from a human donor with glioblastoma. The chain couples TRBV5-6 to TRBJ2-7, with 12 nucleotides matching TRBD2. CDR3 loop: CASTKLAGGVYEQYF. CDR3 in DNA: TGTGCCAGCACCAAACTAGCGGGGGGAGTCTACGAGCAGTACTTC.